The clone carrying this T cell receptor (beta chain) was observed a single time. Its specificity is not known. This CDR3 comprises 18 residues. Germline CDR1 reads DFQATT; CDR2 reads SNEGSKA (reference sequence). Trimming cost V 0 bases and J 3 bases; bases outside gene matches: 9. According to the study, TCR beta libraries were built with iRepertoire HTBI primers and CDR3-region Arm-PCR. One entry per CDR3 protein results from TCRdb running MiXCR on the multiplex PCR reads. The sample lists 250,000 or so distinct CDR3 sequences; around 20% were seen once. This sample was included in a study of regulatory T cells in long-lasting Graves disease. As to time point: newly diagnosed GD, antithyroid drugs for less than 3 months. PBMC RNA was the source of the TCR library. The authors drew 8.5 to 9.5 milliliters of peripheral blood into EDTA tubes. Findings of the study overall: Patients with persistent disease shared roughly 3,000 public clonotypes, outpacing the roughly 1,000 shared by new patients.

This specimen consisted of peripheral blood mononuclear cells (PBMCs), obtained at new diagnosis, from a patient treated with antithyroid drugs. The rearrangement joins TRBV20-1 to TRBJ2-5; 14 nucleotides line up with TRBD2. The TCR sequence derives from a female donor with Graves disease. CDR3 DNA: TGCAGTGCTAGAGATTTGACTAGCGGGGGGGCCTTGGAAGAGACCCAGTACTTC. Translated: CSARDLTSGGALEETQYF.